This T cell receptor beta chain was identified in a study of T-cell memory formation after mild COVID-19. Background on the study: TCR clusters were mostly confined to one donor each.

UMIs and sample barcodes were carried by the TCR alpha and TCR beta cDNA libraries that 5'RACE produced using constant-segment primers. TCRdb recomputed calls from the 5' RACE reads with MiXCR, one row per CDR3 protein. The sample lists under 450,000 distinct CDR3 sequences, about 15% seen once, with roughly a fifth in the top ten. Regarding this clonotype: Its target is unknown.

V gave up 5 bases and J gave up 5 bases; unmatched junction bases: 7. CDR3 size: 14 residues. Per germline, CDR1 SGHVS and CDR2 FQNEAQ. General study findings and limits: CD4+ bias marked clones expanding day 15 to 37, unlike balanced contracting clones.

The chain couples TRBV7-8 to TRBJ2-7; 9 nucleotides agree with TRBD1. Sequenced sample: PBMCs or a T cell subset sorted from them (not recorded which). This clonotype originated in a young man who had mild COVID-19 (a few samples of this study predate the infection). Cell type and time point are not known. CDR3 residues: CASSPDRGRNEQYV. Written as DNA, the CDR3 is TGTGCCAGCAGCCCAGACAGGGGGAGGAACGAGCAGTACGTC.